A selection of T cell receptor beta chains follows, all from one sample in a study of regulatory T cells in long-lasting Graves disease. TCRdb called the multiplex PCR reads again in MiXCR, with one record for every CDR3 protein. The data show about 460,000 distinct CDR3 sequences, about 20% seen once. The sequencing here drew on peripheral blood mononuclear cells (PBMCs), taken when the disease was refractory, from a patient treated with antithyroid drugs. The receptors originated from a female donor with Graves disease. CDR3s include the opening cysteine and the closing phenylalanine or tryptophan. The order of the fields is V gene, J gene, CDR3 length, clone size, D gene, CDR3 DNA, CDR3 protein. D genes are given only for firm matches. The size entry is marked missing in some rows and otherwise reads once, few, many or a size class.

TRBV2	TRBJ2-1	18	NA	TRBD2	TGTGCCAGCAGTGAAGCGAAGACGGGGGGGCTTTCCTACAATGAGCAGTTCTTC	CASSEAKTGGLSYNEQFF
TRBV29-1	TRBJ1-1	12	many	NA	TGCAGCGTGAGCAGGGAGTACACTGAAGCTTTCTTT	CSVSREYTEAFF
TRBV6-2/TRBV6-3	TRBJ2-3	17	NA	TRBD2	TGTGCCAGCAGTTACCTAGCGGGGGAGCCTAGCACAGATACGCAGTATTTT	CASSYLAGEPSTDTQYF
TRBV12-3/TRBV12-4	TRBJ2-2	12	NA	NA	TGTGCCGGGATAAGGGGTTCCGGGGAGCTGTTTTTT	CAGIRGSGELFF
TRBV7-9	TRBJ1-6	15	few	TRBD1	TGTGCCAGCAGCTCAACGGGACAGGCCAATTCACCCCTCCACTTT	CASSSTGQANSPLHF
TRBV7-9	TRBJ1-2	13	many	NA	TGTGCCAGCAGCTTGCACGGGTCCTATGGCTACACCTTC	CASSLHGSYGYTF
TRBV28	TRBJ1-2	14	many	NA	TGTGCCAGCAGGTCAGGAGTTTGGGGCTATGGCTACACCTTC	CASRSGVWGYGYTF
TRBV30	TRBJ1-2	11	many	NA	TGTGCCTGGAGTTCTAACTATGGCTACACCTTC	CAWSSNYGYTF
TRBV30	TRBJ1-1	12	NA	NA	TGTGCCTGGAGTTCGGTATTCACTGAAGCTTTCTTT	CAWSSVFTEAFF
TRBV6-1	TRBJ2-7	15	few	NA	TGTGCCAGCAGGACGGACAGAGAAAGTTCCTACGAGCAGTACTTC	CASRTDRESSYEQYF
TRBV7-9	TRBJ1-1	13	many	NA	TGTGCCAGCAGCTTGGGAGTAACCGAGGAAGCTTTCTTT	CASSLGVTEEAFF
TRBV11-2	TRBJ2-7	14	many	TRBD2	TGTGCCAGCAGCCCTAGCGGGGGGGCCTACGAGCAGTACTTC	CASSPSGGAYEQYF
TRBV30	TRBJ1-4	9	NA	NA	TGTGCCTGGAGGGAAAAACTGTTTTTT	CAWREKLFF
TRBV29-1	TRBJ1-1	13	many	NA	TGCAGCGTTGCAGACAGCCAGAACACTGAAGCTTTCTTT	CSVADSQNTEAFF
TRBV9	TRBJ1-6	14	few	NA	TGTGCCAGCAGCGTAGACGGGGGGCTTTCACCCCTCCACTTT	CASSVDGGLSPLHF
TRBV7-3	TRBJ1-1	15	few	NA	TGTGCCAGCAGCTTAAGCCCGGGGCAGGCAGGTGAAGCTTTCTTT	CASSLSPGQAGEAFF
TRBV6-1	TRBJ1-1	13	few	TRBD1	TGTGCCAGCAACTCGGACAGGGGTGGTGAAGCTTTCTTT	CASNSDRGGEAFF
TRBV30	TRBJ2-7	15	few	TRBD2	TGTGCCTGGAGGGGGACTAGCGGGTCTGGCTACGAGCAGTACTTC	CAWRGTSGSGYEQYF
TRBV7-9	TRBJ1-2	14	NA	NA	TGTGCCAGCGGCTTAGACCAGGACGTTTATGGCTACACCTTC	CASGLDQDVYGYTF
TRBV27	TRBJ2-4	13	many	NA	TGTGCCAGCGTGACGGTAGCCAAAAACATTCAGTACTTC	CASVTVAKNIQYF
TRBV28	TRBJ1-5	13	many	NA	TGTGCCAGCAGTTTAACAGGGCCGGAACCCCAGCATTTT	CASSLTGPEPQHF
TRBV9	TRBJ1-5	14	NA	NA	TGTGCCAGCAGCGTAGGGGACGGTAATCAGCCCCAGCATTTT	CASSVGDGNQPQHF
TRBV6-1	TRBJ2-5	13	few	NA	TGTGCCAGCAGAACACCGATTCAAGAGACCCAGTACTTC	CASRTPIQETQYF
TRBV20-1	TRBJ2-7	15	NA	NA	TGCAGTGCTAGAAAGACCGGGACCTTACCCTACGAGCAGTACTTC	CSARKTGTLPYEQYF
TRBV7-2	TRBJ2-1	15	NA	TRBD1	TGTGCCAGCAGCTTAGCTACAGGGGGCTGGAATGAGCAGTTCTTC	CASSLATGGWNEQFF
TRBV3-1	TRBJ1-1	15	few	NA	TGTGCCAGCAGCCAAGCCCAGTTGGGGGGTACTGAAGCTTTCTTT	CASSQAQLGGTEAFF
TRBV28	TRBJ2-2	19	NA	TRBD1	TGTGCCAGCAGTCGAAACGGCCCGACAGGGGGCCGCGACACCGGGGAGCTGTTTTTT	CASSRNGPTGGRDTGELFF
TRBV15	TRBJ1-2	14	NA	NA	TGTGCCACCAGCAGAGCTTCGGGGGGTTCGGGCTACACCTTC	CATSRASGGSGYTF
TRBV7-9	TRBJ1-1	17	few	TRBD1	TGTGCCAGCGGACTCCGGGACAGCTCCGAACAAAACACTGAAGCTTTCTTT	CASGLRDSSEQNTEAFF
TRBV20-1	TRBJ1-2	12	many	TRBD1	TGCAGTGCTACAGGGGGTAGATATGGCTACACCTTC	CSATGGRYGYTF
TRBV7-2	TRBJ2-5	15	NA	NA	TGCGCCAGCAGCCAGCAAAAGGGGGAGATTGAGACCCAGTACTTC	CASSQQKGEIETQYF
TRBV6-1	TRBJ2-5	11	many	NA	TGTGCCAGCACCGATTCGGAGACCCAGTACTTC	CASTDSETQYF
TRBV2	TRBJ1-1	10	many	NA	TGTGCCAGCAGGACTTCGGCGGCTTTCTTT	CASRTSAAFF
TRBV6-1	TRBJ1-6	19	NA	NA	TGTGCCAGCAGTAAACTACATCCCTCGGGGTTTTTAGACGATTCACCCCTCCACTTT	CASSKLHPSGFLDDSPLHF
TRBV30	TRBJ1-1	14	many	NA	TGTGCCTACTCAGGGACTCTGGTGGACACTGAAGCTTTCTTT	CAYSGTLVDTEAFF
TRBV20-1	TRBJ2-5	11	many	NA	TGCAGTGCTCTCCAGGAAGAGACCCAGTACTTC	CSALQEETQYF
TRBV12-3/TRBV12-4	TRBJ1-1	12	many	TRBD1	TGTGCCAGCAGTTTGGCGGCGACAGGGGCTTTCTTT	CASSLAATGAFF
TRBV19	TRBJ2-5	16	few	TRBD2	TGTGCCAGTAGTACGGGACTAGCGGGGGGGCAAGAGACCCAGTACTTC	CASSTGLAGGQETQYF
TRBV7-3	TRBJ2-1	14	few	NA	TGTGCCAGCAGCTTAAACACCGCGTACAATGAGCAGTTCTTC	CASSLNTAYNEQFF
TRBV5-1	TRBJ2-7	13	NA	NA	TGCGCCAGCAGCTTGAGTCAGGTCGACGAGCAGTACTTC	CASSLSQVDEQYF
TRBV5-6	TRBJ1-2	16	many	NA	TGTGCCAGCAGCACTACCCGGCAGGGAAGTGTCTATGGCTACACCTTC	CASSTTRQGSVYGYTF